A selection of T cell receptor beta chains follows, all from one sample in a study of shared clonotypes between healthy human individuals. The repertoire was sequenced with immunoSEQ multiplex PCR; TCRdb's copy has only in-frame clones and lacks some. This table has about 660,000 clones, about 74% appearing once. The specimen was memory CD4+ T cells sorted from blood. The receptors shown here come from a woman aged 25 to 45 in good health. CDR3s leave out the opening cysteine and the closing phenylalanine or tryptophan. Fields, in order: V gene, J gene, CDR3 protein.

TRBV7-6	TRBJ1-3	ASSLGEGVTGNTIY
TRBV7-8	TRBJ2-7	ASRVGTSGYEQY
TRBV5-4	TRBJ2-1	ASSLASGVYNEQF
TRBV9	TRBJ1-1	ASSVGTGNTEAF
TRBV7-2	TRBJ2-7	ASSPWGGEQY
TRBV2	TRBJ2-7	ATKGQASSYEQY
TRBV2	TRBJ2-2	ASLLATHTGELF
TRBV10-2	TRBJ1-1	ASRSGGGTEAF
TRBV28	TRBJ2-1	ASSFAGKYNEQF
TRBV7-2	TRBJ2-3	ASSVGDTQY
TRBV2	TRBJ2-7	ASRAGGAPYEQY
TRBV25-1	TRBJ2-3	ASAGLAGPTDTQY
TRBV7-3	TRBJ2-1	ASSSLAGGFDEQF
TRBV7-8	TRBJ1-4	ASSLDRGNEKLF
TRBV5-6	TRBJ1-2	ASSTTGDANYGYT
TRBV9	TRBJ2-5	ASSIRQGQETQY
TRBV12-5	TRBJ1-1	ASGLKNTEAF
TRBV5-4	TRBJ1-3	ASSFGQGGNTIY
TRBV27	TRBJ2-3	ASSFAGLASTDTQY
TRBV6-5	TRBJ2-1	ASSYDRWSGNEQF
TRBV5-5	TRBJ1-3	ASSSGPSSGNTIY
TRBV23-1	TRBJ1-3	ASPTPRDTIY
TRBV6-5	TRBJ1-2	ASSYSESTRDGYT
TRBV7-2	NA	ASSIQRDSYEQY
TRBV18	TRBJ2-3	ASSPNANTDTQY
TRBV19	TRBJ1-2	ATKNERDYGYT
TRBV6-1	TRBJ1-4	ASSEAVKYEKLF